These T cell receptor beta chains were read from a single sample in a study of blood T cells in healthy people across ages. One entry per CDR3 protein, called by TCRdb with MiXCR from the 5' RACE reads. The data contain about 510,000 distinct CDR3 sequences, roughly a quarter of them seen just once; the ten biggest clones take up over 3.5%. This sample also belongs to another study, concerning T cells of mothers and their children.

The sequenced sample consisted of blood. These TCRs come from a boy between 2 and 10 years old in good health. Each CDR3 is given without its conserved first and last residue. Each record gives: J gene, V gene, CDR3 protein.

j_gene: TRBJ1-1
v_gene: TRBV12-3/TRBV12-4
CDR3aa: ASSLVGLTEAF

j_gene: TRBJ2-4
v_gene: TRBV6-2/TRBV6-3
CDR3aa: ASSYSGAKTIQY

j_gene: TRBJ2-1
v_gene: TRBV6-2/TRBV6-3
CDR3aa: ASSALAREQF

j_gene: NA
v_gene: TRBV21-1
CDR3aa: ASSKARRLAGSDNEQF

j_gene: NA
v_gene: TRBV7-2
CDR3aa: ASSFGLAGKGSYEQY

j_gene: TRBJ2-1
v_gene: TRBV5-1
CDR3aa: ASSLAGAVDEQF

j_gene: TRBJ2-3
v_gene: TRBV4-2
CDR3aa: ASSLQTATVVTDTQY

j_gene: TRBJ1-1
v_gene: TRBV5-1
CDR3aa: ASSSHGPNTEAF

j_gene: TRBJ1-3
v_gene: TRBV4-2
CDR3aa: ASSRNPGQKGNTIY

j_gene: TRBJ2-1
v_gene: TRBV15
CDR3aa: ATSRGLAGDEQF

j_gene: TRBJ2-5
v_gene: TRBV12-3/TRBV12-4
CDR3aa: ASSFPPAETQY

j_gene: TRBJ1-4
v_gene: TRBV7-9
CDR3aa: AERTTQGEKLF

j_gene: TRBJ2-5
v_gene: TRBV7-9
CDR3aa: ASSSGGWQGEWTSPPEEY

j_gene: TRBJ1-2
v_gene: TRBV7-9
CDR3aa: ASSLAGTRNGYT

j_gene: TRBJ1-2
v_gene: TRBV7-3
CDR3aa: ASGHGTNYGYT

j_gene: TRBJ1-4
v_gene: TRBV5-1
CDR3aa: ASSYQGANEKLF

j_gene: NA
v_gene: TRBV7-9
CDR3aa: ASSLGLAGTETQY

j_gene: TRBJ2-5
v_gene: TRBV12-3/TRBV12-4
CDR3aa: ASSSYETQY

j_gene: TRBJ2-5
v_gene: TRBV3-1
CDR3aa: ASSQFQGFAQY

j_gene: TRBJ2-1
v_gene: TRBV6-4
CDR3aa: ASSEGTSGANEQF

j_gene: TRBJ1-1
v_gene: TRBV11-1
CDR3aa: ASSPWSRGGTEAF

j_gene: TRBJ2-5
v_gene: TRBV6-5
CDR3aa: ASRGQIETQY

j_gene: TRBJ2-3
v_gene: TRBV6-4
CDR3aa: ASSDSPGTGASDTQY

j_gene: TRBJ2-3
v_gene: TRBV9
CDR3aa: ASSVAPSTDTQY

j_gene: TRBJ1-5
v_gene: TRBV20-1
CDR3aa: SARSQGAGQPQH

j_gene: TRBJ1-4
v_gene: TRBV6-5
CDR3aa: ASSRTLNEKLF

j_gene: TRBJ2-4
v_gene: TRBV4-1
CDR3aa: ASSPGLAGGTAKNIQY

j_gene: TRBJ2-1
v_gene: TRBV20-1
CDR3aa: SARPASGSNEQF

j_gene: TRBJ1-1
v_gene: TRBV9
CDR3aa: ASSAGHKTEAF

j_gene: TRBJ1-1
v_gene: TRBV12-3/TRBV12-4
CDR3aa: ASSPKGLKNTEAF

j_gene: TRBJ1-2
v_gene: TRBV7-9
CDR3aa: ASSPLGGVSLYGYT

j_gene: TRBJ2-7
v_gene: TRBV29-1
CDR3aa: SASDPRGEQY

j_gene: TRBJ2-7
v_gene: TRBV20-1
CDR3aa: SARARQGDRAYEQY

j_gene: TRBJ2-3
v_gene: TRBV10-1
CDR3aa: ASSVGQDSTDTQY

j_gene: TRBJ2-7
v_gene: TRBV4-3
CDR3aa: ASSQERGGSGILDEQY

j_gene: TRBJ2-2
v_gene: TRBV14
CDR3aa: ASSPTGVRTGELF

j_gene: TRBJ2-1
v_gene: TRBV5-6
CDR3aa: ASSTGLLEQF